This entry concerns a single T cell receptor beta chain. Its antigen is not identified. The sample contains more than one DNA sequence encoding this CDR3. Looked up from germline, CDR1 is LNHDA and CDR2 is SQIVND (reference sequence). This CDR3 spans 13 amino acids. V lost 4 bases to trimming and J lost 4 bases; unmatched junction nucleotides: 1. This entry is derived from a study of T cell responses to AZD1222 COVID-19 vaccine. Study-wide points: Vaccine-associated CD4 TCRs ranged over spike, dominating at 160-218 and 743-854. Baseline testing showed seropositivity in only six AZD1222 recipients. Epitopes outside B.1.351 and B.1.1.7 mutated regions reportedly drew nearly half of spike TCRs.

Generated by immunoSEQ multiplex PCR, the TCRdb table keeps only in-frame clones and is missing some. In the table there are some 150,000 clones, 94% of which are singletons. The V gene is TRBV19, the J gene TRBJ1-5; 7 bases fit TRBD1. This TCR derives from an adult in good health. Sequencing used peripheral blood, obtained on day 0 of AZD1222 vaccination. CDR3 DNA sequence: TGTGCCAGTAGTAAACAGGGGAATCAGCCCCAGCATTTT. Protein product: CASSKQGNQPQHF.